Presented here are 7 T cell receptor beta chains from one specimen sequenced in a study of CD8 T cells in Susac syndrome. Random hexamers were used to reverse transcribe an amount of about 0.45 to 1 ug RNA. TCRdb processed the immunoSEQ multiplex PCR reads anew with MiXCR; each CDR3 protein has one entry. The sample carries around 200,000 distinct CDR3 sequences, around 94% recorded once. Sequencing was carried out using CD4+ T cells from PBMCs. The source is a human donor with Susac syndrome.

The rearrangement joins TRBV7-9 to TRBJ1-1, with no clear D. The CDR3 spans 14 residues. Germline V lookup: CDR1 SEHNR, CDR2 FQNEAQ (reference sequence). V gave up 1 base and J gave up 2 bases, with 8 bases separating them. Here the CDR3 reads CASSLGAQNTEAFF. In DNA form, the CDR3 reads TGTGCCAGCAGCTTAGGGGCCCAAAACACTGAAGCTTTCTTT.

This rearrangement joins TRBV5-4 to TRBJ2-1; a possible D gene is TRBD1 (6 bases). CDR3 length: 16 residues. V was pared by 2 bases and J by 2 bases, with 14 bases between. Per the germline V gene, CDR1 is SGHNT and CDR2 is YYREEE (reference sequence). The CDR3 loop is CASSLKTGTTYNEQFF. As DNA, the CDR3 is TGTGCCAGCAGCTTAAAAACCGGGACAACCTACAATGAGCAGTTCTTC.

This chain links TRBV20-1 with TRBJ1-1; D uncertain. The CDR3 is made up of 17 amino acids. Germline loops: CDR1 DFQATT, CDR2 SNEGSKA (reference sequence). Trimming removed 6 bases at V and 0 bases at J, with 23 bases between. In DNA, the CDR3 is TGCAGTGCCAGGTGGGCAGGAGACCAGTATATGAACACTGAAGCTTTCTTT. It encodes CSARWAGDQYMNTEAFF.

This clonotype appeared a single time. The chain couples TRBV7-8 to TRBJ2-2; 11 nucleotides agree with TRBD2. The CDR3 has 14 residues. Germline V gene lookup returns CDR1 SGHVS and CDR2 FQNEAQ. J lost 4 bases, V lost 6 bases, and 1 base had no gene match. CDR3 loop: CASRTSGTTGELFF. CDR3 DNA sequence: TGTGCCAGCAGGACTAGCGGGACCACCGGGGAGCTGTTTTTT.

V and J are TRBV3-1 and TRBJ1-5; D gene unclear. The CDR3 is made up of 13 amino acids. The germline V gene has CDR1 LGHDT and CDR2 YNNKEL (reference sequence). The germline V and J ends were trimmed by 5 bases and 1 base, with 6 bases remaining between them. CDR3: CASSDWSNQPQHF. The CDR3 DNA reads TGTGCCAGCAGCGATTGGAGCAATCAGCCCCAGCATTTT.

The DNA for the CDR3 is TGTGCCAGCAGTCTGAACAGGGAAGGCTACACCTTC. It encodes CASSLNREGYTF. This rearrangement joins TRBV6-6 to TRBJ1-2; D may be TRBD1 (6 bases). This CDR3 spans 12 amino acids. Germline assignment: CDR1 MNHNY and CDR2 SVGAGI (reference sequence). Trimming removed 5 bases at V and 8 bases at J, with 12 bases between.

V usage is TRBV7-2 and J usage is TRBJ2-4; D might be TRBD1 or TRBD2, each matching 5 bases. V was cut by 5 bases and J by 0 bases, with 17 bases left in between. Germline values: CDR1 SGHTA, CDR2 FQGNSA. This CDR3 contains 17 residues. The CDR3 nucleotides read TGTGCCAGCAGCCCGAGTGGGACGACCCCAGCCAAAAACATTCAGTACTTC. This gives the protein CASSPSGTTPAKNIQYF.